This TCR beta chain is drawn from a study of a mutant IDH1 vaccine in newly diagnosed glioma (dated by TCRdb to 2020 to 2023). At the level of the whole study: Of the roughly 32 treated patients, approximately 62% were male and around 38% were female, and a mean age of roughly 37 years was recorded. Before enrollment, patients had received standard therapy of radiotherapy alone, temozolomide alone, or radiochemotherapy with temozolomide; most received the combination. Peripheral blood was collected at six visits: V03 (baseline), V05, V07, V10, V12 and V13. For exploratory analyses, around 23 treated patients had longitudinal TCRB deep sequencing done wherever samples were available.

With regard to this clone: Its binding antigen is unknown. No per-base quality is available; no much larger clone lies one base away.

V loses 0 bases, J loses 4 bases, and the germline ends lie 17 bases apart. The cysteine opens and the phenylalanine closes a CDR3 of 17 amino acids. Left in the record is the CDR3 DNA by itself, 51 bases read in frame from the first base. Reading the germline V gene gives CDR1 SGHTS and CDR2 YDEGEE. To prepare the library, the immunoSEQ multiplex PCR assay was applied. Rearranged TCR beta chain sequences were amplified with the hsTCRB Kit following the manufacturer's protocol. TCRB libraries were sequenced on an Illumina MiSeq. Turning to the authors' computational methods: Demultiplexing, trimming and gene mapping were performed with the kit vendor's proprietary platform. TCRdb carries this immuneACCESS record with in-frame sequences only. Its versions omit some clonotypes, under half of them owing to an unresolved V gene in the studies checked, with the rest unexplained. V, J and clone size are taken as reported in that table, and D and trimming were inferred from the DNA itself. This sample comprises 23,000 or so clones, approximately 93% of them detected only once. The ten most abundant clones make up 1% to 1.5% of the sample.

The sample's time point, from its label and the paper: baseline, week 1 (first vaccination visit). This specimen's treatment or condition label, per the study, means: pre-vaccination baseline after standard-of-care therapy. Donors had newly diagnosed WHO grade 3 or 4 IDH1-mutant astrocytomas with loss of nuclear ATRX. The samples were drawn from NOA16, a multicentre, single-arm, open-label phase I trial in Germany that tested a mutant IDH1 peptide vaccine in humans for the first time. Blood drawn at visit V03 was used as the baseline sample for immunogenicity testing. Genomic DNA for TCRB sequencing was isolated from EDTA blood with the DNeasy Blood and Tissue Kit. The paper as a whole reports these results and caveats: Immune responses induced by the vaccine were seen in 90% to 95% of patients across multiple MHC alleles. Availability determined which PBMC samples were chosen for TCRB deep sequencing. No apparent relationship was observed between pseudoprogression and alterations in the top peripheral T cell clonotypes detected by TCRB sequencing. According to the authors, sample limitations meant that analyses of patient blood samples could not be reproduced.

The rearranged segments are TRBV5-8 and TRBJ2-1; the D gene is perhaps TRBD1, from 6 matching bases. This clonotype was sampled from a man aged 40-49 years with glioma. Material: PBMCs, obtained from a glioma patient treated with radiotherapy, temozolomide or both. The CDR3 reads CASSLATTGQGYNEQFF. The DNA sequence is given as TGTGCCAGCAGCTTGGCCACGACAGGTCAGGGATACAATGAGCAGTTCTTC.